These T cell receptor beta chains were read from a single sample in a study of shared clonotypes between healthy human individuals. The table came from immunoSEQ multiplex PCR; TCRdb's copy has only in-frame clones and leaves some out. The repertoire consists of some 2.3 million clones, with 90% to 95% occurring once and the leading ten covering roughly 0.36%. Sample: naive CD4+ T cells from PBMCs. These receptors originate from a man in his late teens or twenties in good health. Some clones in this sample may be carry-over from other donors' samples. CDR3s include the opening cysteine and the closing phenylalanine or tryptophan. A D gene is named only where the DNA matches it firmly. Expanded clones get a size class; other rows say once, few or many, or leave the size out.

j_call d_call v_call clone_size cdr3_aa cdr3_nt
TRBJ1-1 . TRBV7-8 . CASSAWGEAFF TGTGCCAGCAGCGCATGGGGTGAAGCTTTCTTT
TRBJ2-3 . TRBV7-2 . CASAIGTDTQYF TGTGCCAGCGCAATTGGCACAGATACGCAGTATTTT
TRBJ2-7 . TRBV28 . CASSHGGREQYF TGTGCCAGCAGCCACGGGGGTAGGGAGCAGTACTTC
TRBJ2-6 TRBD1 TRBV28 once CASSFPRQGPPLPSGANVLTF TGTGCCAGCAGTTTCCCACGACAGGGGCCTCCACTCCCCTCTGGGGCCAACGTCCTGACTTTC
TRBJ2-3 . TRBV6-5 . CASRPGQGGTDTQYF TGTGCCAGCAGACCTGGACAGGGAGGGACAGATACGCAGTATTTT
TRBJ2-3 . TRBV10-1 . CASSPGTATDTQYF TGCGCCAGCAGTCCCGGGACGGCCACAGATACGCAGTATTTT
TRBJ1-2 . TRBV5-4 . CASTMLRGEHIYGYTF TGTGCCAGCACCATGTTGCGTGGGGAGCATATCTATGGCTACACCTTC
TRBJ2-5 . TRBV14 . CASSKGSLATFETQYF TGTGCCAGTAGCAAAGGGTCGCTAGCGACTTTCGAGACCCAGTACTTC
TRBJ2-5 . TRBV29-1 . CSFTPGLLEETQYF TGCAGCTTTACACCGGGACTCCTGGAAGAGACCCAGTACTTC
TRBJ2-6 . TRBV9 . CASSTGGQRVSGANVLTF TGTGCCAGCAGCACCGGGGGTCAAAGGGTCTCTGGGGCCAACGTCCTGACTTTC
TRBJ2-5 . TRBV18 . CASRGQETQYF TGTGCCAGCAGAGGCCAAGAGACCCAGTACTTC
TRBJ2-7 . TRBV28 . CASRKRALSYEQYF TGTGCCAGCAGGAAGAGGGCTCTCTCCTACGAGCAGTACTTC
TRBJ2-4 . TRBV19 . CASSILTGRINIQYF TGTGCCAGTAGTATTTTGACAGGACGGATAAACATTCAGTACTTC
TRBJ2-3 TRBD2 TRBV29-1 . CSAPGTSGSTDTQYF TGCAGCGCCCCGGGGACTAGCGGAAGCACAGATACGCAGTATTTT
TRBJ2-2 TRBD2 TRBV11-3 . CASSLDPGLGDGELFF TGTGCCAGCAGCTTAGATCCGGGACTAGGTGACGGGGAGCTGTTTTTT
TRBJ2-3 TRBD2 TRBV6-5 . CASSPRGRATDTQYF TGTGCCAGCAGCCCCCGGGGGAGGGCTACAGATACGCAGTATTTT
TRBJ1-2 . TRBV19 . CASRQTPYGYTF TGTGCCAGTAGACAGACTCCCTATGGCTACACCTTC
TRBJ2-1 . TRBV2 . CASSEESSYNEQFF TGTGCCAGCAGTGAGGAGAGCTCCTACAATGAGCAGTTCTTC
TRBJ2-5 TRBD1 TRBV10-3 . CAIGQGQETQYF TGTGCCATTGGACAGGGCCAAGAGACCCAGTACTTC
TRBJ2-2 TRBD2 TRBV7-3 . CASSSPRTSGSRTGELFF TGTGCCAGCAGTTCCCCCCGGACTAGCGGGAGCCGGACCGGGGAGCTGTTTTTT
TRBJ2-1 . TRBV9 . CASSDPQQRSIIF TGTGCCAGCAGCGACCCACAACAGAGATCGATTATCTTC
TRBJ1-2 . TRBV7-2 . CASSRAGLEGGGYTF TGTGCCAGCAGCCGGGCGGGGCTAGAGGGCGGTGGCTACACCTTC
TRBJ2-3 TRBD2 TRBV2 . CASKDSGSGDTQYF TGTGCCAGTAAGGATAGCGGGAGCGGCGATACGCAGTATTTT
TRBJ2-7 . TRBV7-2 . CASSLAIKGKQYF TGTGCCAGCAGCTTAGCGATTAAAGGGAAGCAGTACTTC
TRBJ2-3 . TRBV7-7 . CASSNNLVKSSTDTQYF TGTGCCAGCAGCAATAACCTAGTGAAGTCTAGCACAGATACGCAGTATTTT
TRBJ1-1 . TRBV5-4 . CASSTRDGGTEAFF TGTGCCAGCAGCACCCGGGACGGGGGCACTGAAGCTTTCTTT
TRBJ2-3 . TRBV7-2 . CASSLMVSDTQYF TGTGCCAGCAGCTTAATGGTTTCAGATACGCAGTATTTT
TRBJ2-5 . TRBV28 . CASSFFLYSVDTVETQYF TGTGCCAGCAGTTTTTTTCTTTACTCGGTCGACACCGTAGAGACCCAGTACTTC
TRBJ2-5 . TRBV28 . CASRRTLQETQYF TGTGCCAGCAGACGGACACTTCAAGAGACCCAGTACTTC
TRBJ1-1 . TRBV7-3 . CASSLSGGMNTEAFF TGTGCCAGCAGCTTATCTGGGGGCATGAACACTGAAGCTTTCTTT
TRBJ1-1 . TRBV5-1 . CASSFGGPKNTEAFF TGCGCCAGCAGCTTCGGGGGGCCTAAAAACACTGAAGCTTTCTTT
TRBJ2-7 TRBD1 TRBV5-4 . CASSLDRHEQYF TGTGCCAGCAGCCTGGACAGGCACGAGCAGTACTTC
TRBJ1-4 . TRBV11-2 . CASSRVGRQLFF TGTGCCAGCAGCCGTGTGGGCAGGCAACTGTTTTTT
TRBJ2-5 . TRBV30 . CAWSETGETQYF TGTGCCTGGAGCGAGACAGGAGAGACCCAGTACTTC
TRBJ2-7 . TRBV20-1 . CSVTGFYEQYF TGCAGTGTTACTGGGTTCTACGAGCAGTACTTC
TRBJ1-5 . TRBV7-2 once CASSLDRDQPQHF TGTGCCAGCAGCTTAGACAGGGATCAGCCCCAGCATTTT
TRBJ1-5 . TRBV7-2 . CASSARVSGNQPQHF TGTGCCAGCAGCGCCAGGGTTTCGGGCAATCAGCCCCAGCATTTT